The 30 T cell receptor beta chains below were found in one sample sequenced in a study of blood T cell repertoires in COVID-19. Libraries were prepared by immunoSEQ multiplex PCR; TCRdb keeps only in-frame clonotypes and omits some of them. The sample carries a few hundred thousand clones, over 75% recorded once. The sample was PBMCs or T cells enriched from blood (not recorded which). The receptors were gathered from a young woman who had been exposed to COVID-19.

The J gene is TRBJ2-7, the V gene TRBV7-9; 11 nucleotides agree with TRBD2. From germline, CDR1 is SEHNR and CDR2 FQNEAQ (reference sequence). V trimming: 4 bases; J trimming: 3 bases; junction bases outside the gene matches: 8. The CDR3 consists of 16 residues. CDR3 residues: CASSSGTSGSRYEQYF. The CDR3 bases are TGTGCCAGCAGCTCGGGGACTAGCGGAAGTCGCTACGAGCAGTACTTC.

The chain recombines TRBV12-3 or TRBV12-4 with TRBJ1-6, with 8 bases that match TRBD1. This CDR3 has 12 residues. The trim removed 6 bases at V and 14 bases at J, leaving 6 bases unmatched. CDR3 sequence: CASRRQGISLHF. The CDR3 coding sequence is TGTGCCAGCAGAAGACAGGGGATATCCCTCCACTTT.

The CDR3 protein is CASGPGQGKGYTF. CDR3 bases: TGTGCCAGCGGTCCGGGACAGGGAAAAGGCTACACCTTC. The chain links TRBV19 to TRBJ1-2; 9 nucleotides line up with TRBD1. V was clipped by 9 bases and J by 8 bases; unmatched bases: 10. Germline V gene data show CDR1 as LNHDA and CDR2 as SQIVND (reference sequence). The CDR3 runs to 13 residues.

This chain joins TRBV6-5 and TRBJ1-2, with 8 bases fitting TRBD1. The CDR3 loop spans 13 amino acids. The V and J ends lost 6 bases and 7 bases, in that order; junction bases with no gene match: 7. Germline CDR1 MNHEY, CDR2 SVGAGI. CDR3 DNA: TGTGCCAGCAGAACTGACAGGGGCAGTGGCTACACCTTC. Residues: CASRTDRGSGYTF.

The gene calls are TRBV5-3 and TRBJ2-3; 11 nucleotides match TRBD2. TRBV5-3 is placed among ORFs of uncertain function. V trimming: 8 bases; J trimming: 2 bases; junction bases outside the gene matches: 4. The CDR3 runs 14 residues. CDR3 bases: TGTGCCAGTTCACTAGCGGGGGTCACAGATACGCAGTATTTT. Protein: CASSLAGVTDTQYF.

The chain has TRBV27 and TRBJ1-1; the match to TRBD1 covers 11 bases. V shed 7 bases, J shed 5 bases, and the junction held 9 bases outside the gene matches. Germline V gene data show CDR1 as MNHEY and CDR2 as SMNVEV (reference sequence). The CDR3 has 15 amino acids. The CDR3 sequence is CASNAWGQGVTEAFF. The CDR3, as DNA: TGTGCCAGCAACGCGTGGGGACAGGGGGTTACTGAAGCTTTCTTT.

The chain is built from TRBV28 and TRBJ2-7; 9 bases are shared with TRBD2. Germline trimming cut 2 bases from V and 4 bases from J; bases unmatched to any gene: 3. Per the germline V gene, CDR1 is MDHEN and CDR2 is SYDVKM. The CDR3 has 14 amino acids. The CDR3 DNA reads TGTGCCAGCAGTTTACCTAGCGGGACTTACGAGCAGTACTTC. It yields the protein CASSLPSGTYEQYF.

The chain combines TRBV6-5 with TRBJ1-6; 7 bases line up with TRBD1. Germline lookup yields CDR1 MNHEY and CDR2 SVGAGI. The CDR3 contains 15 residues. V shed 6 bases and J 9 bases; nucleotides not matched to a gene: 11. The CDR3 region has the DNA TGTGCCAGCAGCCCGGACAGGCAGTTCCTTTCACCCCTCCACTTT. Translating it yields CASSPDRQFLSPLHF.

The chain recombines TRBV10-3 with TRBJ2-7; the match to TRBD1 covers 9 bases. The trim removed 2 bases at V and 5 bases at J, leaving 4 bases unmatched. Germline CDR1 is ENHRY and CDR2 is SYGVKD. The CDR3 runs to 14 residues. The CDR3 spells CAISEGQGIDEQYF. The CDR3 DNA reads TGTGCCATCAGTGAGGGACAGGGGATCGACGAGCAGTACTTC.

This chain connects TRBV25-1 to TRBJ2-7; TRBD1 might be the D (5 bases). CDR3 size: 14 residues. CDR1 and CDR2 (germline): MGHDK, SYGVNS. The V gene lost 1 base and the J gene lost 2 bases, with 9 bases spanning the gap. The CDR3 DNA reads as TGTGCCAGCAGTGAATGGGGCAGCCCCTACGAGCAGTACTTC. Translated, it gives CASSEWGSPYEQYF.

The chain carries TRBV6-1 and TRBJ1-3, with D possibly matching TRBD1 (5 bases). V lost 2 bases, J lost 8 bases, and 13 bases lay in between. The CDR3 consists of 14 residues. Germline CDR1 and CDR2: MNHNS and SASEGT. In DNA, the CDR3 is TGTGCCAGCAGTGAAATGGGACTCATGGACACCATATATTTT. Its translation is CASSEMGLMDTIYF.

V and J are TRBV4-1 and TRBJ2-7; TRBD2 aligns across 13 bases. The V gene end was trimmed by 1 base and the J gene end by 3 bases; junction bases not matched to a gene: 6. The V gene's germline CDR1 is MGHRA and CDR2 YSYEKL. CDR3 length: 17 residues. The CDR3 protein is CASSQAPGTSGNYEQYF. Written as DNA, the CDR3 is TGCGCCAGCAGCCAAGCGCCCGGGACTAGCGGGAACTACGAGCAGTACTTC.

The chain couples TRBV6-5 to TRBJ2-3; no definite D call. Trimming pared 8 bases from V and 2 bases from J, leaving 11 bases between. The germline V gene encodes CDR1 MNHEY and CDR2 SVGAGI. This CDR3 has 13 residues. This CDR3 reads CASQLTDTDTQYF. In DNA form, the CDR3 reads TGTGCCAGCCAATTAACAGACACAGATACGCAGTATTTT.

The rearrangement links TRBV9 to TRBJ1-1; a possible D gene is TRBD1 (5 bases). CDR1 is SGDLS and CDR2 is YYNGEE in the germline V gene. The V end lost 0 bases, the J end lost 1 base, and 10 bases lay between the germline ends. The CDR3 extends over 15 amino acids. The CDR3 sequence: CASSVATGPNTEAFF. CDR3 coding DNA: TGTGCCAGCAGCGTAGCCACAGGACCGAACACTGAAGCTTTCTTT.

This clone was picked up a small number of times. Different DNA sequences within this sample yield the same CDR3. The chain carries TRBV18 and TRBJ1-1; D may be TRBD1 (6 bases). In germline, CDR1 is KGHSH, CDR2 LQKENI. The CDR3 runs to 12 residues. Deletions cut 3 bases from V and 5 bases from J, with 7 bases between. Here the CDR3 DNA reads TGTGCCAGCTCACCGCAGGGGACTGAAGCTTTCTTT. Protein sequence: CASSPQGTEAFF.

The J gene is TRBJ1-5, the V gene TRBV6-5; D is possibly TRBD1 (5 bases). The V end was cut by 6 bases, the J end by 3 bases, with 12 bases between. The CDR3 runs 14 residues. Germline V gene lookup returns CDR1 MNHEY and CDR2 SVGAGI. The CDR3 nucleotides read TGTGCCAGCAGCCGATCAGGGCTCAATCAGCCCCAGCATTTT. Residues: CASSRSGLNQPQHF.

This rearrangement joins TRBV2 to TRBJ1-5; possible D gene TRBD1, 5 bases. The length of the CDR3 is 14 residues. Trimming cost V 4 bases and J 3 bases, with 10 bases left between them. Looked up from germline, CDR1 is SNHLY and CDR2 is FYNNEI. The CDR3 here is CASSVDSSNQPQHF. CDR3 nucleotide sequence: TGTGCCAGCAGTGTTGACAGCTCCAATCAGCCCCAGCATTTT.

This chain's CDR3 is CASRLLLSDEQFF. CDR3 in DNA: TGTGCCAGCAGGCTCCTCCTTTCGGATGAGCAGTTCTTC. The chain uses TRBV7-2 and TRBJ2-1, with D uncertain. Trimming shortened V by 6 bases and J by 8 bases, and 14 bases separated the two germline ends. There are 13 residues in the CDR3. The V gene's germline CDR1 is SGHTA and CDR2 FQGNSA. The entire variable domain, with the rest obtained from reference TRBV7-2 and TRBJ2-1, is as follows: GAGVSQSPSNKVTEKGKDVELRCDPISGHTALYWYRQSLGQGLEFLIYFQGNSAPDKSGLPSDRFSAERTGGSVSTLTIQRTQQEDSAVYLCASRLLLSDEQFFGPGTRLTVL.

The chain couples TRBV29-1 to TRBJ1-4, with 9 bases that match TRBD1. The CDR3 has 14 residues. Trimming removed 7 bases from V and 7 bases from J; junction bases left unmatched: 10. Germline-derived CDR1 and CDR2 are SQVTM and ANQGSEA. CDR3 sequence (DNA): TGCAGCGCTCAACCGGGACAGGGAATTGAAAAACTGTTTTTT. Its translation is CSAQPGQGIEKLFF.

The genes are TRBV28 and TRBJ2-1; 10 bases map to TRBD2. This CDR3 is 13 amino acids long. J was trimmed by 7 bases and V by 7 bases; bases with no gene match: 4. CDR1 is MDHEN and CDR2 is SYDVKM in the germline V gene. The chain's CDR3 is CASTLAGENEQFF. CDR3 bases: TGTGCCAGCACCCTAGCGGGGGAAAATGAGCAGTTCTTC.

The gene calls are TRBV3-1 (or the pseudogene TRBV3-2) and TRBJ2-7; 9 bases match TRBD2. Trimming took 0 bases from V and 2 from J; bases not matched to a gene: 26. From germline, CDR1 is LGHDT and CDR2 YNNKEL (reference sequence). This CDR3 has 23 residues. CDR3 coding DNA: TGTGCCAGCAGCCAAGAGACTGGGGTCCCCGGGCTAGCGGGATCCCCCATACCCTACGAGCAGTACTTC. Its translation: CASSQETGVPGLAGSPIPYEQYF.

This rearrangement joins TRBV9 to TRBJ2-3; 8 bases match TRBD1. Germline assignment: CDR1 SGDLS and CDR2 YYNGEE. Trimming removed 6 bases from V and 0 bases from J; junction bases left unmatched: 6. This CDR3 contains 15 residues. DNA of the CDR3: TGTGCCAGCACCAATTACAGGGGGAGCACAGATACGCAGTATTTT. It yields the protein CASTNYRGSTDTQYF.

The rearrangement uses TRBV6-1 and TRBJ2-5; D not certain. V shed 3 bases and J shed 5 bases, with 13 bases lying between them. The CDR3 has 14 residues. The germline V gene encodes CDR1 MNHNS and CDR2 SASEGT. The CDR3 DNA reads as TGTGCCAGCAGTGATTGGAGTCGATTTGAGACCCAGTACTTC. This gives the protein CASSDWSRFETQYF.

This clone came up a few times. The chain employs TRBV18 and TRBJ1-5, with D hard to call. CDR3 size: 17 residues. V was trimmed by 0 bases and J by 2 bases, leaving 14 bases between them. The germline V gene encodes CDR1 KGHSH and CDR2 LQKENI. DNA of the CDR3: TGTGCCAGCTCACCACCGGGTCGGCAGGATGGCAATCAGCCCCAGCATTTT. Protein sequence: CASSPPGRQDGNQPQHF. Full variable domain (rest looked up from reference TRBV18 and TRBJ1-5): NAGVMQNPRHLVRRRGQEARLRCSPMKGHSHVYWYRQLPEEGLKFMVYLQKENIIDESGMPKERFSAEFPKEGPSILRIQQVVRGDSAAYFCASSPPGRQDGNQPQHFGDGTRLSIL.

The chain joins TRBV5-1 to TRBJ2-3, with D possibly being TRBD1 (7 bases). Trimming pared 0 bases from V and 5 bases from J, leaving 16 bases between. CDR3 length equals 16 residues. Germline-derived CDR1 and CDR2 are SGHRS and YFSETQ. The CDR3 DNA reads TGCGCCAGCAGCTTGGGGTTCGGAGGGGGCGAAGATACGCAGTATTTT. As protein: CASSLGFGGGEDTQYF.

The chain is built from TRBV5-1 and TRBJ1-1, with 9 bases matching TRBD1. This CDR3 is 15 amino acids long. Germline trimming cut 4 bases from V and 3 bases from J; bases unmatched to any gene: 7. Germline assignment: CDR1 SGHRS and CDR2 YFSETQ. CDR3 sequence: CASSPGRTGDTEAFF. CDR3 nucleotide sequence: TGCGCCAGCAGCCCAGGGCGGACAGGGGACACTGAAGCTTTCTTT.

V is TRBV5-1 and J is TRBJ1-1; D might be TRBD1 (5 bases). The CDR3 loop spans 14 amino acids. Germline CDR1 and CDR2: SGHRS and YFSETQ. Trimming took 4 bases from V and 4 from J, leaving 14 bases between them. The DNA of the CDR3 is TGCGCCAGCAGCCCGCCGGGGGGGTCCACTGAAGCTTTCTTT. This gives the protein CASSPPGGSTEAFF.

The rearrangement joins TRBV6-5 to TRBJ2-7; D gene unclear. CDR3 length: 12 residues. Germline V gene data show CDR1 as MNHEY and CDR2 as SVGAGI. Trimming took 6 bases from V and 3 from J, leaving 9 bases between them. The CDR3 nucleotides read TGTGCCAGCAGCCTTACAGTCTACGAGCAGTACTTC. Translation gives CASSLTVYEQYF.

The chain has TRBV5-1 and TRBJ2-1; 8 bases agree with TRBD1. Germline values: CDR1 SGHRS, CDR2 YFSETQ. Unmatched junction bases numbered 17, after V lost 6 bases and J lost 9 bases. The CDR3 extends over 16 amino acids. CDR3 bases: TGCGCCAGCACGGGGGACCAGGGGGCTCGAGATAGTGAGCAGTTCTTC. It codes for CASTGDQGARDSEQFF.

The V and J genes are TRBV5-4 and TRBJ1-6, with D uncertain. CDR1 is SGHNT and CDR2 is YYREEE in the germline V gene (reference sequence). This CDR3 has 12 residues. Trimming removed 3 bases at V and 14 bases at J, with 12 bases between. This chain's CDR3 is CASSSTRISLHF. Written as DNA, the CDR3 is TGTGCCAGCAGCTCGACACGGATCTCCCTCCACTTT.